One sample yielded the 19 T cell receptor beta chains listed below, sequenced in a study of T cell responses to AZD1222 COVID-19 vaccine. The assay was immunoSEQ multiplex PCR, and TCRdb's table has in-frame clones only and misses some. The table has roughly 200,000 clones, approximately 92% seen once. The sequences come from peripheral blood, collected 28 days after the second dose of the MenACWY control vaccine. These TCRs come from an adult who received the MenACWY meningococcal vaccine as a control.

The CDR3, as DNA: TGTGCCAGCAGTTTTGGTGGAAGTCAGGGCTACACCTTC. Its protein is CASSFGGSQGYTF. The V and J genes are TRBV28 and TRBJ1-2, with no clear D. The V end lost 3 bases, the J end lost 8 bases, and 13 bases lay between the germline ends. Germline-derived CDR1 and CDR2 are MDHEN and SYDVKM. The CDR3 extends over 13 amino acids.

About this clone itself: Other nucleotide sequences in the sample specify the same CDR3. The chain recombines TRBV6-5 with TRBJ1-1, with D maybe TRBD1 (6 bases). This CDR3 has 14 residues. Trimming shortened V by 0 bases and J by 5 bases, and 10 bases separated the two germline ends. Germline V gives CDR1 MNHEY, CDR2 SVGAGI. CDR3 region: CASSYSGGGTEAFF. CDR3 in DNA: TGTGCCAGCAGTTACTCGGGGGGCGGAACTGAAGCTTTCTTT.

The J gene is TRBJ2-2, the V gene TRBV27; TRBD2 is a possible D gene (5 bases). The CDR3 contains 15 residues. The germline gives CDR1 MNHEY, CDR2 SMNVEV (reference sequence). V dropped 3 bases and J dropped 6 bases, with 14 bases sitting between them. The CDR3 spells CASSFGRSGAGELFF. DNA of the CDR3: TGTGCCAGCAGTTTTGGACGAAGCGGAGCCGGGGAGCTGTTTTTT.

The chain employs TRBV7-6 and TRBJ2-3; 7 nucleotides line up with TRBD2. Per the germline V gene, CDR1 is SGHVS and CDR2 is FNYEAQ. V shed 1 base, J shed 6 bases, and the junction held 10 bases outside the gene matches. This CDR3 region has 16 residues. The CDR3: CASSLVWGGAGDTQYF. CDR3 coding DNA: TGTGCCAGCAGCTTAGTCTGGGGAGGGGCTGGGGATACGCAGTATTTT.

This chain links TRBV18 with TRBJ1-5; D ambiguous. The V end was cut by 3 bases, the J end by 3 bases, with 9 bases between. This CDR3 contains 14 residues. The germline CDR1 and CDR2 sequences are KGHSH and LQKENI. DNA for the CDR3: TGTGCCAGCTCACCCCGACAATTCAATCAGCCCCAGCATTTT. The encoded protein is CASSPRQFNQPQHF.

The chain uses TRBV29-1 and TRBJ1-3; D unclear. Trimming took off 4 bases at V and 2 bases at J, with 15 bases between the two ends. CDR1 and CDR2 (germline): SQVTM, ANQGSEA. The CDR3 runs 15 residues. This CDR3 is CSVVLGIPAGNTIYF. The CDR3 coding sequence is TGCAGCGTTGTGCTGGGGATCCCGGCTGGAAACACCATATATTTT.

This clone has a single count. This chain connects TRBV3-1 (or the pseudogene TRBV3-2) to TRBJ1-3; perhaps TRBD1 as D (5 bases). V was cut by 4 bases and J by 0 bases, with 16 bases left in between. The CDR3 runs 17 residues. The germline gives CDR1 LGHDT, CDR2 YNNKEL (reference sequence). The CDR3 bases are TGTGCCAGCAGCCGAGGTCCAGGGTTACCCTCTGGAAACACCATATATTTT. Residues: CASSRGPGLPSGNTIYF.

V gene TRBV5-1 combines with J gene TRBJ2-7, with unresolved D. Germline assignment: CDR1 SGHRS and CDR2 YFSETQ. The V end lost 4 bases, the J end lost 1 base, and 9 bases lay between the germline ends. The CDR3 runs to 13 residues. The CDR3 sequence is CASSEVGSYEQYF. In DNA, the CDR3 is TGCGCCAGCAGCGAGGTTGGTTCCTACGAGCAGTACTTC.

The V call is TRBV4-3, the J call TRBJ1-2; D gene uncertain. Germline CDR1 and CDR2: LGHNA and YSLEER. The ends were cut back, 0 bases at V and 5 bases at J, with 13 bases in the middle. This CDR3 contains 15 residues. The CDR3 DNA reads TGCGCCAGCAGCCAAGACCACGGACCCACGTATGGCTACACCTTC. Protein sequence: CASSQDHGPTYGYTF.

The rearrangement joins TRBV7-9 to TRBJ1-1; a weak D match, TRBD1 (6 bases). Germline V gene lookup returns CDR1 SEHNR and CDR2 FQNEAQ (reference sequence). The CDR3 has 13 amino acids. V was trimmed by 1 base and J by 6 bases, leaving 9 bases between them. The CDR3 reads CASSLEGVAEAFF. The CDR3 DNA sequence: TGTGCCAGCAGCTTAGAGGGGGTGGCTGAAGCTTTCTTT.

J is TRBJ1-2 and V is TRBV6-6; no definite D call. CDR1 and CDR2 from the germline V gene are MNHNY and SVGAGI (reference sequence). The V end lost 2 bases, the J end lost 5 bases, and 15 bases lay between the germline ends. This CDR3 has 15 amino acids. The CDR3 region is CASSYRELYHYGYTF. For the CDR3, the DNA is TGTGCCAGCAGTTACCGTGAGCTATACCATTATGGCTACACCTTC.

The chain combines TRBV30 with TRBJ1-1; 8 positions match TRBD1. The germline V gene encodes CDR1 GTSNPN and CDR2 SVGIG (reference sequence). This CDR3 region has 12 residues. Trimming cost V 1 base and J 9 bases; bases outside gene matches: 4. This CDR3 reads CAWSGTGGQAFF. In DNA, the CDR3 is TGTGCCTGGAGTGGCACAGGGGGACAAGCTTTCTTT. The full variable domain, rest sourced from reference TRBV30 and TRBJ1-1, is SQTIHQWPATLVQPVGSPLSLECTVEGTSNPNLYWYRQAAGRGLQLLFYSVGIGQISSEVPQNLSASRPQDRQFILSSKKLLLSDSGFYLCAWSGTGGQAFFGQGTRLTVV.

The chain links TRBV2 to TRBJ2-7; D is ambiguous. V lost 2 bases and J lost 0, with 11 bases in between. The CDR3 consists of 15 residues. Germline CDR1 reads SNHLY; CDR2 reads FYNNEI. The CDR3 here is CASSEFGLSSYEQYF. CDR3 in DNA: TGTGCCAGCAGTGAATTCGGTCTCAGCTCCTACGAGCAGTACTTC.

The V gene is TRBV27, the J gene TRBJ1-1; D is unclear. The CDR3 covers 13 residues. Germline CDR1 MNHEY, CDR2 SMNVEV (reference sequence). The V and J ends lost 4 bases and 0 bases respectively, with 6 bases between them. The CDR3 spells CASSWVMNTEAFF. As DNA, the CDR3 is TGTGCCAGCAGTTGGGTAATGAACACTGAAGCTTTCTTT.

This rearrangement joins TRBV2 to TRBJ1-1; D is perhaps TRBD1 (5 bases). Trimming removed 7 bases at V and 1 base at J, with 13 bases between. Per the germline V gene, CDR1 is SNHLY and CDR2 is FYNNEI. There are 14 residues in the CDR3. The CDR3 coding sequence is TGTGCCAGCATCGAACACGGGGGGAACACTGAAGCTTTCTTT. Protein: CASIEHGGNTEAFF.

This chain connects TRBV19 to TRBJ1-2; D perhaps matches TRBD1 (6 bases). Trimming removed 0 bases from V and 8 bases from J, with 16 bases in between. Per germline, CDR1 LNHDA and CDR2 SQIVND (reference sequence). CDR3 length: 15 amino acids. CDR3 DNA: TGTGCCAGTAGTATAGACCCGACAGGCCTAGGGGGCTACACCTTC. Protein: CASSIDPTGLGGYTF.

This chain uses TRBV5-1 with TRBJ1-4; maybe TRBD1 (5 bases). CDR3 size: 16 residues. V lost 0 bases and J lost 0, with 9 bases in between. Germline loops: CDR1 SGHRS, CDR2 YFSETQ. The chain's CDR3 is CASSLAGGATNEKLFF. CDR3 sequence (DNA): TGCGCCAGCAGCTTGGCCGGGGGAGCAACTAATGAAAAACTGTTTTTT.

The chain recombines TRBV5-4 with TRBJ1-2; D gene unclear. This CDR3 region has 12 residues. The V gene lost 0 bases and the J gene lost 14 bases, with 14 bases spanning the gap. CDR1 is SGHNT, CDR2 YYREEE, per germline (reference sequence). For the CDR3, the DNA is TGTGCCAGCAGCTTGGCCGGGCCTTTCCGGACCTTC. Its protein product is CASSLAGPFRTF.

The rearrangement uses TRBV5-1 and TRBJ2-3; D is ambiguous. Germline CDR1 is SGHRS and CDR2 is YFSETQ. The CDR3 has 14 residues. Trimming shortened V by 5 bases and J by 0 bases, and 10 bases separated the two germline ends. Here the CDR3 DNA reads TGCGCCAGCAGTGCAGGATACAGCACAGATACGCAGTATTTT. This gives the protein CASSAGYSTDTQYF.